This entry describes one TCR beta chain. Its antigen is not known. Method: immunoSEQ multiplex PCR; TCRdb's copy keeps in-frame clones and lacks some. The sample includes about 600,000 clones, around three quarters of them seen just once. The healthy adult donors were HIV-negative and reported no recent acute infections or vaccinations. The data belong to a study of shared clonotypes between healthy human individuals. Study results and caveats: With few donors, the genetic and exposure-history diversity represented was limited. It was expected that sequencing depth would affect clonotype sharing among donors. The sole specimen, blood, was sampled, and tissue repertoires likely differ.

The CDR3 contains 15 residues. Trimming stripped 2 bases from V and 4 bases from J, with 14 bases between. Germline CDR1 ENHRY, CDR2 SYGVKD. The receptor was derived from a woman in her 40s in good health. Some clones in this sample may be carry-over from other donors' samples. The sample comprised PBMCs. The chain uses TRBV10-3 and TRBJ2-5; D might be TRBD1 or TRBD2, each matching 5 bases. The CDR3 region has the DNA TGTGCCATCAGTGAGGGCCAAGAGAGGGGAGAGACCCAGTACTTC. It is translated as CAISEGQERGETQYF.